The source of this T cell receptor (beta chain) is a study of blood T cell repertoires in COVID-19. A single count supports this clone. Authors' processing steps: Amplified reference gene primers provided the basis for estimating nucleated cell counts. The repertoire was sequenced with immunoSEQ multiplex PCR; TCRdb's copy has only in-frame clones and lacks some. The DNA gave D and trimming, while V, J and clone size come from that table. The profile shows about 74,000 clones, around 88% of them singletons. Material for sequencing was peripheral blood. The clonotype originates from a woman older than 75 with acute or convalescent COVID-19.

CDR3 sequence: CASSLSLDSRTGFKQYF. For the CDR3, the DNA is TGTGCCAGCAGCTTATCACTGGATTCACGGACAGGGTTTAAGCAGTACTTC. The V gene is TRBV7-3, the J gene TRBJ2-7; 8 positions match TRBD1. The CDR3 totals 17 residues. Trimming took 2 bases from V and 8 from J; bases not matched to a gene: 17. Germline-derived CDR1 and CDR2 are SGHTA and FQGTGA. Full variable domain (missing parts from reference TRBV7-3 and TRBJ2-7): GAGVSQTPSNKVTEKGKYVELRCDPISGHTALYWYRQSLGQGPEFLIYFQGTGAADDSGLPNDRFFAVRPEGSVSTLKIQRTERGDSAVYLCASSLSLDSRTGFKQYFGPGTRLTVT.